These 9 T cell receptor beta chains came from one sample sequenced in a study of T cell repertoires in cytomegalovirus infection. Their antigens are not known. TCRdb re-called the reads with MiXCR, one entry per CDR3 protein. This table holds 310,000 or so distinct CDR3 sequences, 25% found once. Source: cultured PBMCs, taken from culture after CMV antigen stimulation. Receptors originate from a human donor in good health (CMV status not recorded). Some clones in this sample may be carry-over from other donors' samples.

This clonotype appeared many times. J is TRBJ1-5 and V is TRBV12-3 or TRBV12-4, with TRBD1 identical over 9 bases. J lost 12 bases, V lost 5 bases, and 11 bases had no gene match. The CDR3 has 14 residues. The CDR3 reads CASSPRDREELQHF. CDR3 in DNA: TGTGCCAGCAGTCCGCGGGACAGGGAGGAGCTCCAGCATTTT.

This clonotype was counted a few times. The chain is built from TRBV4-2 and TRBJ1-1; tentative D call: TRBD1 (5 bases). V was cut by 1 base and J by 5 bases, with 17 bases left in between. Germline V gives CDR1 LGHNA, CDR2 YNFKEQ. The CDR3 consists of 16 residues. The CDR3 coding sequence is TGTGCCAGCAGCCAAGTAACGGGGGGAGGAAGGACTGAAGCTTTCTTT. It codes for CASSQVTGGGRTEAFF.

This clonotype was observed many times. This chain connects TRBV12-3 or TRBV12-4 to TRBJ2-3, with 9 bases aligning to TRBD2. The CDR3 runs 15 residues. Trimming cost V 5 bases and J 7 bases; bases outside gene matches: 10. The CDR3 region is CASSPGLASGYTQYF. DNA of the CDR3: TGTGCCAGCAGTCCTGGACTAGCGTCCGGGTATACGCAGTATTTT.

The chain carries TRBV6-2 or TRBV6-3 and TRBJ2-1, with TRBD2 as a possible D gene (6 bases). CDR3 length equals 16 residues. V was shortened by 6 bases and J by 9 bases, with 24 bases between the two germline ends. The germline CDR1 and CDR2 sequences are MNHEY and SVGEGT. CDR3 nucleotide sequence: TGTGCCAGCAGCGCACGTCAGCGACTAGGGGTGGTTGAGCAGTTCTTC. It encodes CASSARQRLGVVEQFF.

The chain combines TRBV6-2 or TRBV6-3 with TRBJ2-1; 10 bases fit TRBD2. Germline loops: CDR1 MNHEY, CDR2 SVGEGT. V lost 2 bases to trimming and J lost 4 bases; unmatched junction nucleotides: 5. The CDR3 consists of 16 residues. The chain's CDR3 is CASSYLAGAVYNEQFF. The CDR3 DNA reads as TGTGCCAGCAGTTACCTAGCGGGAGCCGTGTACAATGAGCAGTTCTTC.

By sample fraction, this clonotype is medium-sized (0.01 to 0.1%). In nucleotides, the CDR3 is TGTGCCAGCAGTTCCTGGGGTGGACTTGAAGCTTTCTTT. This gives the protein CASSSWGGLEAFF. The gene calls are TRBV27 and TRBJ1-1; D remains unclear. Trimming cost V 4 bases and J 7 bases, with 13 bases left between them. Germline V gene lookup returns CDR1 MNHEY and CDR2 SMNVEV (reference sequence). This CDR3 comprises 13 residues.

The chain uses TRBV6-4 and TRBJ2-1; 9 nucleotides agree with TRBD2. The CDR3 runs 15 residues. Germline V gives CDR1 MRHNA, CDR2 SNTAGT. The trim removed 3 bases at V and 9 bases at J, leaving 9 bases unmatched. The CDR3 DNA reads TGTGCCAGCAGTGAAGTGGCGGGAGGGCCGGCTGAGCAGTTCTTC. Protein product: CASSEVAGGPAEQFF.

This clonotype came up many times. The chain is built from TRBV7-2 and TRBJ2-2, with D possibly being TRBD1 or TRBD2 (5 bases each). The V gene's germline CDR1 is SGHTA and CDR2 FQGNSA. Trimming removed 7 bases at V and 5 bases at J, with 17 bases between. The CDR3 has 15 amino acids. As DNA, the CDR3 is TGTGCCAGCACCCCAGGGAGCCCCAGAACCGGGGAGCTGTTTTTT. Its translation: CASTPGSPRTGELFF.

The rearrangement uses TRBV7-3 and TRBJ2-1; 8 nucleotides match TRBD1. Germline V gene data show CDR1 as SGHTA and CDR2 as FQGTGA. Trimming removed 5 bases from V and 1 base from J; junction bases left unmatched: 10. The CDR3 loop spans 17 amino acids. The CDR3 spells CASSPKRTGKSYNEQFF. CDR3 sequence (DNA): TGTGCCAGCAGCCCGAAACGGACAGGGAAATCCTACAATGAGCAGTTCTTC.